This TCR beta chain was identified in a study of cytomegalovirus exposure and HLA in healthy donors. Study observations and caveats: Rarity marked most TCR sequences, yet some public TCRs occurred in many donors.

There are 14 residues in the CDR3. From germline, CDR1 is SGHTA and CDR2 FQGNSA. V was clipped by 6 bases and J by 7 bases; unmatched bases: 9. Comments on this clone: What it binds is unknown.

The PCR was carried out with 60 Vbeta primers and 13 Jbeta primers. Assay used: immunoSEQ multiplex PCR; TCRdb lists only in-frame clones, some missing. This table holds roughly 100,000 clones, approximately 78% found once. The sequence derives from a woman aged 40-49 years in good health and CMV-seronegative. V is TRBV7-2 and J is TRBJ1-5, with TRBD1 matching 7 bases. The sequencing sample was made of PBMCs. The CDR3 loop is CASSPQGNGQPQHF. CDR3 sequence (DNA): TGTGCCAGCAGTCCACAGGGGAACGGGCAGCCCCAGCATTTT.